Listed below are T cell receptor beta chains from one sample, sequenced in a study of blood T cells in healthy people across ages. TCRdb used MiXCR to reprocess the 5' RACE reads, holding one entry per CDR3 protein. Of 630,000 or so distinct CDR3 sequences listed, less than 35% are singletons. Sequencing was done on a sample of blood. All receptors derive from an elderly woman in good health. Each CDR3 is given with its conserved first and last residue. The order of the fields is J gene, V gene, D gene, clone size, CDR3 DNA, CDR3 protein. The D gene is left open where the match is weak. Size is stated for part of the rows, as once, few or many counts, or as a class when the clone is expanded.

J gene: TRBJ1-1
V gene: TRBV7-2
D gene: -
clone size: many
CDR3 DNA: TGTGCCAGCAGCTTGGACCCCAACACTGAAGCTTTCTTT
CDR3 protein: CASSLDPNTEAFF

J gene: TRBJ1-2
V gene: TRBV27
D gene: TRBD1
clone size: -
CDR3 DNA: TGTGCCAGCAGAACGACAGGGGCTCATGGCTACACCTTC
CDR3 protein: CASRTTGAHGYTF

J gene: TRBJ2-4
V gene: TRBV7-2
D gene: TRBD2
clone size: once
CDR3 DNA: TGTGCCAGCAGCCTAGCGGGGGCATCCCAGTACTTC
CDR3 protein: CASSLAGASQYF

J gene: TRBJ2-1
V gene: TRBV7-2
D gene: TRBD2
clone size: many
CDR3 DNA: TGTGCCAGCAGCTTAGGCGGGGGGTACAATGAGCAGTTCTTC
CDR3 protein: CASSLGGGYNEQFF

J gene: TRBJ2-3
V gene: TRBV15
D gene: -
clone size: -
CDR3 DNA: TGTGCCACCAGCAGAGATCAAGCAGCAGATACGCAGTATTTT
CDR3 protein: CATSRDQAADTQYF

J gene: TRBJ1-2
V gene: TRBV29-1
D gene: -
clone size: many
CDR3 DNA: TGCAGCGTTCAGACGCCGGCAAAGGGAGGGGGCTACACCTTC
CDR3 protein: CSVQTPAKGGGYTF

J gene: TRBJ1-5
V gene: TRBV3-1
D gene: -
clone size: many
CDR3 DNA: TGTGCCAGCAGCCAAGATACAGGGAGCAATCAGCCCCAGCATTTT
CDR3 protein: CASSQDTGSNQPQHF

J gene: TRBJ1-5
V gene: TRBV20-1
D gene: TRBD1
clone size: many
CDR3 DNA: TGCAGTGCTAGTTCCGGGACAGGGGTTAATCAGCCCCAGCATTTT
CDR3 protein: CSASSGTGVNQPQHF

J gene: TRBJ1-4
V gene: TRBV2
D gene: -
clone size: -
CDR3 DNA: TGTGCCAGCAGTGACAGGGGAGGAACTAATGAAAAACTGTTTTTT
CDR3 protein: CASSDRGGTNEKLFF

J gene: TRBJ2-5
V gene: TRBV11-2
D gene: TRBD2
clone size: -
CDR3 DNA: TGTGCCAGCAGCTTAACTGCTAGCGGGGGCCTTAGGGGAGAGACCCAGTACTTC
CDR3 protein: CASSLTASGGLRGETQYF

J gene: TRBJ2-2
V gene: TRBV18
D gene: -
clone size: -
CDR3 DNA: TGTGCCAGCTCACCACCAGTGGGGGCGAACACCGGGGAGCTGTTTTTT
CDR3 protein: CASSPPVGANTGELFF

J gene: TRBJ1-6
V gene: TRBV5-5
D gene: TRBD1
clone size: -
CDR3 DNA: TGTGCCAGCAGCTACCAGATACTGACAGGGCCCTATAATTCACCCCCCCACTTT
CDR3 protein: CASSYQILTGPYNSPPHF

J gene: TRBJ1-1
V gene: TRBV18
D gene: -
clone size: few
CDR3 DNA: TGTGCCAGCTCACCTGAAGGGATAGGGAGAAACACTGAAGCTTTCTTT
CDR3 protein: CASSPEGIGRNTEAFF

J gene: TRBJ2-3
V gene: TRBV7-3
D gene: -
clone size: -
CDR3 DNA: TGTGCCAGCAGCGAGGTGGGGGCCCCCAGCACAGATACGCAGTATTTT
CDR3 protein: CASSEVGAPSTDTQYF

J gene: TRBJ1-6
V gene: TRBV5-1
D gene: TRBD1
clone size: -
CDR3 DNA: TGCGCCAGCAGCCCACGGACAGGGGGCGGACCCCTCCACTTT
CDR3 protein: CASSPRTGGGPLHF

J gene: TRBJ1-2
V gene: TRBV6-6
D gene: TRBD1
clone size: -
CDR3 DNA: TGTGCCACGAACCGGGACAGCACTAACTATGGCTACACCTTC
CDR3 protein: CATNRDSTNYGYTF